This passage covers 19 T cell receptor beta chains from one sample sequenced in a study of blood T cell repertoires in COVID-19. The assay was immunoSEQ multiplex PCR, and TCRdb's table has in-frame clones only and misses some. The sample has about 270,000 clones; 86% are singletons. Material: peripheral blood. These receptors all stem from a woman aged 55-69 years who had recovered from COVID-19.

The chain combines TRBV2 with TRBJ1-6; 8 nucleotides agree with TRBD1. Germline-derived CDR1 and CDR2 are SNHLY and FYNNEI. The V segment lost 2 bases and the J segment 9 bases; nucleotides outside the gene matches: 18. The CDR3 covers 19 residues. Written as DNA, the CDR3 is TGTGCCAGCAGTGAAAAGCGACCTGACAGGGGCGCGGTGGGTTCACCCCTCCACTTT. It is translated as CASSEKRPDRGAVGSPLHF.

This clone was seen once. V is TRBV12-3 or TRBV12-4 and J is TRBJ2-7; possibly TRBD1 for D (6 bases). Trimming took off 6 bases at V and 6 bases at J, with 9 bases between the two ends. This CDR3 contains 11 residues. DNA of the CDR3: TGTGCCAGCAGACTAGGGGGCGAGCAGTACTTC. Translation: CASRLGGEQYF.

The chain is built from TRBV9 and TRBJ2-7; possible D gene TRBD2, 6 bases. V was shortened by 4 bases and J by 3 bases, with 14 bases between the two germline ends. Germline CDR1 SGDLS, CDR2 YYNGEE. The CDR3 is made up of 14 amino acids. The CDR3 region is CASSPSAVGYEQYF. Written as DNA, the CDR3 is TGTGCCAGCAGCCCTAGCGCAGTGGGCTACGAGCAGTACTTC.

CDR3 residues: CSVETGNFGNEQFF. In nucleotides, the CDR3 is TGCAGCGTTGAAACAGGGAATTTTGGGAATGAGCAGTTCTTC. V gene TRBV29-1 combines with J gene TRBJ2-1; TRBD1 might be the D (6 bases). V lost 2 bases to trimming and J lost 7 bases, with 15 bases between them. The germline gives CDR1 SQVTM, CDR2 ANQGSEA. This CDR3 is 14 amino acids long.

The gene calls are TRBV5-1 and TRBJ2-5; 8 nucleotides agree with TRBD1. The CDR3 consists of 16 residues. The germline CDR1 and CDR2 sequences are SGHRS and YFSETQ. V lost 2 bases, J lost 4 bases, and 10 bases stayed unmatched. The CDR3 coding sequence is TGCGCCAGCAGCTTTGGACAGGGTCCCTTGCTAGAGACCCAGTACTTC. Translated, it gives CASSFGQGPLLETQYF.

This chain links TRBV2 with TRBJ1-5; 10 bases are a match to TRBD1. After removal of 6 bases from V and 6 bases from J, the junction contained 11 bases not matched to a gene. Germline V gene data show CDR1 as SNHLY and CDR2 as FYNNEI. This CDR3 is 16 amino acids long. The CDR3 DNA follows: TGTGCCAGCAGGGCACCGAAGGGACAGGGGATTCAGCCCCAGCATTTT. This codes for CASRAPKGQGIQPQHF.

The chain links TRBV7-6 to TRBJ2-3; 9 positions agree with TRBD2. The germline gives CDR1 SGHVS, CDR2 FNYEAQ. The CDR3 consists of 16 residues. The V and J ends lost 4 bases and 1 base, in that order; junction bases with no gene match: 6. Here the CDR3 DNA reads TGTGCCAGCAGCTATGGCGGGGGGGCCGGCACAGATACGCAGTATTTT. It translates to CASSYGGGAGTDTQYF.

The V and J genes are TRBV11-1 and TRBJ2-7; perhaps TRBD2 as D (6 bases). There are 15 residues in the CDR3. V was clipped by 0 bases and J by 3 bases, with 12 bases between them. Germline values: CDR1 SGHAT, CDR2 FQDESV (reference sequence). This chain's CDR3 is CASSLAGGSGYEQYF. As DNA, the CDR3 is TGTGCCAGCAGCTTAGCGGGGGGTAGCGGCTACGAGCAGTACTTC.

This chain uses TRBV9 with TRBJ1-2; possibly TRBD1 for D (5 bases). From germline, CDR1 is SGDLS and CDR2 YYNGEE. V dropped 4 bases and J dropped 2 bases, with 12 bases sitting between them. This CDR3 spans 14 amino acids. The CDR3 DNA reads as TGTGCCAGCAGCCTCGTGGGGGGGAACTATGGCTACACCTTC. Its protein is CASSLVGGNYGYTF.

The chain has TRBV7-8 and TRBJ1-3, with D tentatively TRBD1 (6 bases). Germline V gene data show CDR1 as SGHVS and CDR2 as FQNEAQ. V was shortened by 8 bases and J by 2 bases, with 16 bases between the two germline ends. This CDR3 has 15 residues. The CDR3 loop reads CASWNPTGPGNTIYF. The CDR3 DNA reads TGTGCCAGCTGGAACCCAACAGGGCCTGGAAACACCATATATTTT.

The rearrangement joins TRBV28 to TRBJ1-2; D call uncertain. The V and J ends lost 6 bases and 3 bases respectively, with 5 bases between them. CDR1 is MDHEN and CDR2 is SYDVKM in the germline V gene. This CDR3 spans 11 amino acids. The CDR3 DNA reads TGTGCCAGCAGCCTATACTATGGCTACACCTTC. This encodes CASSLYYGYTF.

The chain is built from TRBV7-9 and TRBJ2-1; TRBD2 is a possible D gene (5 bases). The germline V gene encodes CDR1 SEHNR and CDR2 FQNEAQ (reference sequence). V lost 0 bases and J lost 6, with 18 bases in between. This CDR3 is built from 17 residues. CDR3 in DNA: TGTGCCAGCAGCTTAGCGTCGGGCAGACTATGGGGCAATGAGCAGTTCTTC. As protein: CASSLASGRLWGNEQFF.

Worth noting for this clone: At one boundary the junction diverges from the germline segment, which might be a read error. The V call is TRBV7-7, the J call TRBJ2-3; 10 bases agree with TRBD2. CDR3 size: 15 residues. Germline V gene sequence: CDR1 SSHAT, CDR2 FNYEAQ (reference sequence). The CDR3 loop is CASSYSGGPTDTQYF. The DNA for the CDR3 is TGTGCTAGCAGCTATAGCGGGGGGCCCACAGATACGCAGTATTTT. Combining the CDR3 with reference TRBV7-7 and TRBJ2-3 gives the whole variable domain GAGVSQSPRYKVTKRGQDVTLRCDPISSHATLYWYQQALGQGPEFLTYFNYEAQPDKSGLPSDRFSAERPEGSISTLTIQRTEQRDSAMYRCASSYSGGPTDTQYFGPGTRLTVL.

This chain joins TRBV6-5 and TRBJ1-2, with 8 bases aligning to TRBD1. J was trimmed by 4 bases and V by 3 bases; bases with no gene match: 7. The CDR3 spans 15 residues. Germline V CDR1 and CDR2: MNHEY, SVGAGI. In nucleotides, the CDR3 is TGTGCCAGCAGTTATAGACAGGGGAGCAGCTATGGCTACACCTTC. Translation: CASSYRQGSSYGYTF.

The gene calls are TRBV15 and TRBJ1-2; a weak D match, TRBD1 (6 bases). Germline CDR1 and CDR2: LNHNV and YYDKDF (reference sequence). Trimming removed 5 bases from V and 3 bases from J, with 13 bases in between. CDR3 length equals 14 residues. The CDR3 spells CATSGRTEYYGYTF. The CDR3 DNA follows: TGTGCCACCAGCGGTCGGACAGAATACTATGGCTACACCTTC.

This clone was observed once. The V and J genes are TRBV28 and TRBJ1-1; the match to TRBD1 covers 9 bases. Trimming took 8 bases from V and 5 from J; bases not matched to a gene: 9. Per germline, CDR1 MDHEN and CDR2 SYDVKM. The CDR3 loop spans 14 amino acids. The CDR3 region is CASPRTGDRTEAFF. CDR3 coding DNA: TGTGCCAGCCCCCGGACAGGGGATAGGACTGAAGCTTTCTTT.

This clone has more than one count but fewer than ten. The chain links TRBV6-2 or TRBV6-3 to TRBJ1-6, with D hard to call. Germline V CDR1 and CDR2: MNHEY, SVGEGT. This CDR3 has 17 amino acids. The V gene lost 6 bases and the J gene lost 7 bases, with 22 bases spanning the gap. The CDR3, as DNA: TGTGCCAGCAGACCTTACCTTCCCGTGTCGGGGAATTCACCCCTCCACTTT. It yields the protein CASRPYLPVSGNSPLHF.

The chain combines TRBV13 with TRBJ1-1; tentative D call: TRBD1 (5 bases). The CDR3 contains 17 residues. Trimming shortened V by 4 bases and J by 4 bases, and 22 bases separated the two germline ends. Per germline, CDR1 PRHDT and CDR2 FYEKMQ (reference sequence). This CDR3 reads CASSSLLRGGSGTEAFF. In DNA, the CDR3 is TGTGCCAGCAGCTCACTATTGCGGGGGGGAAGCGGCACTGAAGCTTTCTTT.

This chain joins TRBV6-5 and TRBJ2-3; 11 positions match TRBD2. Germline-derived CDR1 and CDR2 are MNHEY and SVGAGI. The CDR3 extends over 15 amino acids. CDR3 DNA: TGTGCTTCAAACCTAGCGGGGGGTGGGACAGATACGCAGTATTTT. As protein: CASNLAGGGTDTQYF.